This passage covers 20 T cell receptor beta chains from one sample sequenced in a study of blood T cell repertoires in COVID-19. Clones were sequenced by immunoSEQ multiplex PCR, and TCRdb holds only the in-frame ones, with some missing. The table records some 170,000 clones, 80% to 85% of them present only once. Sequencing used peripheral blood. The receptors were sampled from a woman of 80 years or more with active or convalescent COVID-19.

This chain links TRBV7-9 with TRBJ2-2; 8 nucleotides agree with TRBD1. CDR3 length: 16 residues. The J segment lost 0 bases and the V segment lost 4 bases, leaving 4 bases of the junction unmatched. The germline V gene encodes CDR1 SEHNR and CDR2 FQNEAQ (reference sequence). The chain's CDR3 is CASSWTGPTNTGELFF. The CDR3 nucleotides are TGTGCCAGCAGCTGGACAGGGCCCACGAACACCGGGGAGCTGTTTTTT.

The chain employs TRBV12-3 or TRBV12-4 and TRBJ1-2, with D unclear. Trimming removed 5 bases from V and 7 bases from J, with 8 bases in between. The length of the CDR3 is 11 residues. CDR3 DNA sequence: TGTGCCAGCAGTCTGCCCGGTGGCTACACCTTC. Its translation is CASSLPGGYTF.

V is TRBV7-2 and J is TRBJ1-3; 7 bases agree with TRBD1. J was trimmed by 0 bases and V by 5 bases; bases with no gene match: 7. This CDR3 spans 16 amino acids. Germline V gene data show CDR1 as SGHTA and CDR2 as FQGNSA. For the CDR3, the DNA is TGTGCCAGCAGCCCCCGGGACAGTAGCTCTGGAAACACCATATATTTT. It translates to CASSPRDSSSGNTIYF.

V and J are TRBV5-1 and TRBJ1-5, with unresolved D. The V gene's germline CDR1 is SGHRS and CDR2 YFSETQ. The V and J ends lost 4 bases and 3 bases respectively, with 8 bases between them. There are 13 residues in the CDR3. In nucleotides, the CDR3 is TGCGCCAGCAGCCCGGGAGTCAATCAGCCCCAGCATTTT. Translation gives CASSPGVNQPQHF.

The CDR3 DNA sequence: TGTGCCTGGAAGGGGACAACCTACGAGCAGTACTTC. Translated: CAWKGTTYEQYF. The chain employs TRBV30 and TRBJ2-7, with D possibly matching TRBD1 (6 bases). Per the germline V gene, CDR1 is GTSNPN and CDR2 is SVGIG (reference sequence). V shed 4 bases and J shed 2 bases, with 9 bases lying between them. This CDR3 is 12 amino acids long.

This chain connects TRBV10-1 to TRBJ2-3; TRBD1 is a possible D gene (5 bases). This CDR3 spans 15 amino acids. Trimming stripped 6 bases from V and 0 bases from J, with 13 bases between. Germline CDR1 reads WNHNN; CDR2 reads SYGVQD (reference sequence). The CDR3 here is CASSASGSSTDTQYF. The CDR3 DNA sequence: TGCGCCAGCAGCGCCTCAGGGTCTAGCACAGATACGCAGTATTTT.

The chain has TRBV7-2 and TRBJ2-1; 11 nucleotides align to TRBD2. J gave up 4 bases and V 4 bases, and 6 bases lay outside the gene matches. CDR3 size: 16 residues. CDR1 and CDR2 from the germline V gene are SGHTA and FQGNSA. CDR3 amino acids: CASSSLSGGGYNEQFF. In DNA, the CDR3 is TGTGCCAGCAGCTCCCTTAGCGGGGGGGGTTACAATGAGCAGTTCTTC.

CDR3 sequence reads: CARSFDRGQGKLFF. DNA for the CDR3: TGTGCCAGAAGCTTCGACAGGGGCCAGGGGAAACTGTTTTTT. The chain employs TRBV5-3 and TRBJ1-4; 8 nucleotides agree with TRBD1. TRBV5-3 belongs to the ORF category, with a function that is uncertain. V was pared by 2 bases and J by 11 bases, with 8 bases of the junction left unmatched. The CDR3 covers 14 residues.

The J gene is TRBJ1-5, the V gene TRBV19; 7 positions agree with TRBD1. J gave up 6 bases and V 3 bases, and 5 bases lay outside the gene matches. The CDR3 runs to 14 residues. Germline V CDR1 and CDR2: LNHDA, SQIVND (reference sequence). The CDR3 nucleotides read TGTGCCAGTAGTATGGTAGGGGGCTTTCAGCCCCAGCATTTT. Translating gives CASSMVGGFQPQHF. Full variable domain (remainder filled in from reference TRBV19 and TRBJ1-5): DGGITQSPKYLFRKEGQNVTLSCEQNLNHDAMYWYRQDPGQGLRLIYYSQIVNDFQKGDIAEGYSVSREKKESFPLTVTSAQKNPTAFYLCASSMVGGFQPQHFGDGTRLSIL.

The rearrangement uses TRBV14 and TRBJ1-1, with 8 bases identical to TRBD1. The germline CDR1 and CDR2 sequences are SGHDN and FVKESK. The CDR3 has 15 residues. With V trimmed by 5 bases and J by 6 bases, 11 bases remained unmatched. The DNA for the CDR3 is TGTGCCAGCAGCTTCGCAGGGGGCTCGGAGTCTGAAGCTTTCTTT. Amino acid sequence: CASSFAGGSESEAFF.

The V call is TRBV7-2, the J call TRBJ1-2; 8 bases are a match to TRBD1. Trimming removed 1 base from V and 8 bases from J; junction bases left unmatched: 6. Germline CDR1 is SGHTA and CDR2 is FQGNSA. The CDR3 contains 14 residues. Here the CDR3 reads CASSLGRTGRGYTF. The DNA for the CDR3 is TGTGCCAGCAGCTTAGGGAGGACAGGGCGAGGCTACACCTTC.

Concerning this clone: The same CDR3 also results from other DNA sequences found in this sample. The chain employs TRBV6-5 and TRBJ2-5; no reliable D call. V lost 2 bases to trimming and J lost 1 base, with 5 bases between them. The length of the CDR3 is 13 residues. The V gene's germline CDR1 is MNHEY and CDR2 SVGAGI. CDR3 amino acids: CASSYGGQETQYF. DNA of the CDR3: TGTGCCAGCAGTTACGGCGGCCAAGAGACCCAGTACTTC.

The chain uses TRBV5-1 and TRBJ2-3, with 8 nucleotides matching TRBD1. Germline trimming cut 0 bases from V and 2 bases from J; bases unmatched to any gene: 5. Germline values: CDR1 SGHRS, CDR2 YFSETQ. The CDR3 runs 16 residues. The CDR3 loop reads CASSLGDRRDTDTQYF. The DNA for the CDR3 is TGCGCCAGCAGCTTGGGGGACAGGAGGGACACAGATACGCAGTATTTT.

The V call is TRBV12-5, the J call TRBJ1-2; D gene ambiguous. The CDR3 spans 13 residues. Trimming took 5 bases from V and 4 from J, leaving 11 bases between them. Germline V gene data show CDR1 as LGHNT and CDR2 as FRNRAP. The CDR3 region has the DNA TGTGCTAGTGGTATGGCTCCAGGCTATGGCTACACCTTC. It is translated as CASGMAPGYGYTF.

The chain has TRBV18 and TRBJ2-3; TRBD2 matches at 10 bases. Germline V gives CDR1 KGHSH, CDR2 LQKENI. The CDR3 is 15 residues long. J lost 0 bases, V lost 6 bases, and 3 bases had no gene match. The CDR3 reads CASSSLAGSTDTQYF. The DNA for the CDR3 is TGTGCCAGCTCTTCACTAGCGGGGAGCACAGATACGCAGTATTTT.

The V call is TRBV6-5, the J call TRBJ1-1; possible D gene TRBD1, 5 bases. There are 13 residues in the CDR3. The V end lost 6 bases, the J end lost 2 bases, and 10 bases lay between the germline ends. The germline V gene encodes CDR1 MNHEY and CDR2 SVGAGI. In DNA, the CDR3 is TGTGCCAGCAGGCTAGGGGCCAACACTGAAGCTTTCTTT. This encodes CASRLGANTEAFF.

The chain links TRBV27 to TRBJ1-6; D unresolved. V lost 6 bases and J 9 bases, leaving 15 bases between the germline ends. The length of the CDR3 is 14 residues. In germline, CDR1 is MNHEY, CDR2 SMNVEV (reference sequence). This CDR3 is CASSPAGMISPLHF. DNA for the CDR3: TGTGCCAGCAGCCCCGCGGGGATGATTTCACCCCTCCACTTT.

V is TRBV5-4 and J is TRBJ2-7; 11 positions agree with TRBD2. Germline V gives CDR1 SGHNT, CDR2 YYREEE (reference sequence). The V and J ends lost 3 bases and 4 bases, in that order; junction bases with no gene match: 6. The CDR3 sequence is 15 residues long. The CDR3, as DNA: TGTGCCAGCAGCTCCCCGACTAGCGGGGTATACGAGCAGTACTTC. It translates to CASSSPTSGVYEQYF.

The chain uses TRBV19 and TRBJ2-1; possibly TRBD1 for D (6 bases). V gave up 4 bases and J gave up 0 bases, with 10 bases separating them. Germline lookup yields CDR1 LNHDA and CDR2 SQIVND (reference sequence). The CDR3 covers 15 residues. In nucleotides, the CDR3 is TGTGCCAGTAGTAGGACAGATATCTCCTACAATGAGCAGTTCTTC. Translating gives CASSRTDISYNEQFF.

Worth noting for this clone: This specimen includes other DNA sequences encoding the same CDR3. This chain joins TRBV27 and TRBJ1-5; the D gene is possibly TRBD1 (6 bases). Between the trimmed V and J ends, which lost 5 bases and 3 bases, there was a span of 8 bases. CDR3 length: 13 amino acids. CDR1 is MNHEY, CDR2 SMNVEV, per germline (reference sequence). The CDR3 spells CASSRGSNQPQHF. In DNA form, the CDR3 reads TGTGCCAGCAGTAGGGGGTCCAATCAGCCCCAGCATTTT.